Included here is one T cell receptor beta chain sequence, with context. Its cognate antigen is unknown. Assay: immunoSEQ multiplex PCR; the TCRdb copy retains only in-frame clones and omits some. This table holds about 120,000 clones, about 91% found once. The data derive from a study of cytomegalovirus exposure and HLA in healthy donors. Study findings and constraints: A few chains tied to CMV proved CMV antigen-specific in vitro. Cytomegalovirus-associated TCR beta chains were listed, numbering 164.

Trimming at V came to 6 bases and at J to 6 bases, leaving 10 bases not matched to a gene. Looked up from germline, CDR1 is SNHLY and CDR2 is FYNNEI. The CDR3 covers 15 residues. The sample taken for sequencing was PBMCs. This TCR was sampled from a man between 18 and 35 years old in good health and CMV-seronegative. V and J are TRBV2 and TRBJ2-2; the match to TRBD1 covers 7 bases. CDR3 sequence: CASRATTGSAGELFF. The CDR3 DNA sequence: TGTGCCAGCAGGGCAACGACAGGGTCGGCCGGGGAGCTGTTTTTT.